Each of the 7 T cell receptor beta chains below was sequenced from the same sample in a study of T cell clones after liver transplantation. Generated by immunoSEQ multiplex PCR, the TCRdb table keeps only in-frame clones and is missing some. The sample lists about 12,000 clones, roughly 74% occurring once. Material: CD8+ T cells from blood, obtained at the 22-month timepoint. The receptor set was obtained from a human patient who received a liver transplant. Part of the T cells may come from the graft donor.

This chain connects TRBV10-3 to TRBJ2-3, with D hard to call. CDR3 length: 16 residues. CDR1 is ENHRY, CDR2 SYGVKD, per germline. V was cut by 2 bases and J by 0 bases, with 12 bases left in between. CDR3: CAISEVTGSSTDTQYF. In DNA, the CDR3 is TGTGCCATCAGTGAGGTGACCGGGTCTAGCACAGATACGCAGTATTTT.

The chain combines TRBV9 with TRBJ1-3, with D possibly matching TRBD1 (6 bases). The V gene lost 3 bases and the J gene lost 0 bases, with 13 bases spanning the gap. The CDR3 sequence is 16 residues long. The germline gives CDR1 SGDLS, CDR2 YYNGEE. CDR3 protein: CASSEQGPSSGNTIYF. CDR3 in DNA: TGTGCCAGCAGCGAGCAGGGGCCCAGCTCTGGAAACACCATATATTTT.

This clone was observed a single time. The chain combines TRBV15 with TRBJ1-5; D is unresolved. CDR3 length: 14 amino acids. V dropped 1 base and J dropped 4 bases, with 8 bases sitting between them. CDR1 and CDR2 (germline): LNHNV, YYDKDF (reference sequence). The CDR3, as DNA: TGTGCCACCAGCAGAGGCCCGGGGAATCAGCCCCAGCATTTT. Encoded protein: CATSRGPGNQPQHF. Filled out from reference TRBV15 and TRBJ1-5, the complete variable domain reads DAMVIQNPRYQVTQFGKPVTLSCSQTLNHNVMYWYQQKSSQAPKLLFHYYDKDFNNEADTPDNFQSRRPNTSFCFLDIRSPGLGDTAMYLCATSRGPGNQPQHFGDGTRLSIL.

The V call is TRBV21-1, the J call TRBJ1-3; the table calls TRBD1, which could not be checked here. TRBV21-1 constitutes a pseudogene. The CDR3 is 15 amino acids. This chain's CDR3 is CASSKGQGLGNTIYF. DNA for the CDR3: TGTGCCAGCAGCAAAGGCCAGGGGTTGGGAAACACCATATATTTT.

This chain uses TRBV7-9 with TRBJ1-1, with D possibly matching TRBD1 (6 bases). The germline V gene encodes CDR1 SEHNR and CDR2 FQNEAQ (reference sequence). The CDR3 runs to 12 residues. V was shortened by 6 bases and J by 5 bases, with 10 bases between the two germline ends. This chain's CDR3 is CASSPGVTEAFF. The CDR3 bases are TGTGCCAGCAGTCCAGGGGTGACTGAAGCTTTCTTT. The full variable domain, completed using reference TRBV7-9 and TRBJ1-1, is DTGVSQNPRHKITKRGQNVTFRCDPISEHNRLYWYRQTLGQGPEFLTYFQNEAQLEKSRLLSDRFSAERPKGSFSTLEIQRTEQGDSAMYLCASSPGVTEAFFGQGTRLTVV.

In its sample, this clone was seen a few times. This chain uses TRBV14 with TRBJ2-5; D is undetermined. This CDR3 comprises 13 residues. CDR1 and CDR2 (germline): SGHDN, FVKESK. Trimming removed 0 bases from V and 5 bases from J, with 7 bases in between. CDR3 amino acids: CASSQEGTETQYF. DNA for the CDR3: TGTGCCAGCAGCCAAGAGGGCACGGAGACCCAGTACTTC.

The rearrangement uses TRBV6-5 and TRBJ2-7, with D tentatively TRBD1 (7 bases). This CDR3 is built from 12 residues. Germline CDR1 reads MNHEY; CDR2 reads SVGAGI. Deletions cut 8 bases from V and 3 bases from J, with 11 bases between. CDR3 nucleotide sequence: TGTGCCAGCGGACAGGAGGGCTACGAGCAGTACTTC. Protein product: CASGQEGYEQYF.